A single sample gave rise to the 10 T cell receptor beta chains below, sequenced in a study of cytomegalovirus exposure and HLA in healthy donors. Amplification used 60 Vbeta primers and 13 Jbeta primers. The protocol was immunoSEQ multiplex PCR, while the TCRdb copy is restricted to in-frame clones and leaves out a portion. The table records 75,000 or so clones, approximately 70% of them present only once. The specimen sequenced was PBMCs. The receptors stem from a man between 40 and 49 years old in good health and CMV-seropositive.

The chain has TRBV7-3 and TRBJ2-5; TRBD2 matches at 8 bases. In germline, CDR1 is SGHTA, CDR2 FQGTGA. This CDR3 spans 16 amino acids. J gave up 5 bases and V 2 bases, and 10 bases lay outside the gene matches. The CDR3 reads CASSLDPSGGGETQYF. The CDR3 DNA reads TGTGCCAGCAGCTTAGACCCCAGCGGGGGCGGTGAGACCCAGTACTTC.

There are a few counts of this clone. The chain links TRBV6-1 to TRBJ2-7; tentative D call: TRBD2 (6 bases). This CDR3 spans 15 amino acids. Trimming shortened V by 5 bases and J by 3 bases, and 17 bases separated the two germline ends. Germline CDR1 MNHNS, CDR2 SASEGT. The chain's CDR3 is CASSPEEGTHYEQYF. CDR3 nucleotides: TGTGCCAGCAGTCCCGAGGAGGGCACCCACTACGAGCAGTACTTC.

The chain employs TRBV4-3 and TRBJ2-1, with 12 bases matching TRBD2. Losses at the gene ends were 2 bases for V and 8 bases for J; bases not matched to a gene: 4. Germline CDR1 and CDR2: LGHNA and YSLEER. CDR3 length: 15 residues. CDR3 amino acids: CASSQSSGGGDEQFF. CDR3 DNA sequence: TGCGCCAGCAGCCAATCTAGCGGGGGGGGTGATGAGCAGTTCTTC.

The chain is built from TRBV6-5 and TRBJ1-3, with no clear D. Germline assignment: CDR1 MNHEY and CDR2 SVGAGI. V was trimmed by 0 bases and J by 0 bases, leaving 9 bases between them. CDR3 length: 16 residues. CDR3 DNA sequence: TGTGCCAGCAGTTACTCGATAACTGCCTCTGGAAACACCATATATTTT. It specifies CASSYSITASGNTIYF.

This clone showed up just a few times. CDR3 nucleotide sequence: TGTGCCAGCAGCTTGGCTGTCAACCCCGGGGGCAATCAGCCCCAGCATTTT. It codes for CASSLAVNPGGNQPQHF. The chain employs TRBV5-6 and TRBJ1-5; D is uncertain. The CDR3 consists of 17 residues. The germline V and J ends were trimmed by 0 bases and 2 bases, with 15 bases remaining between them. The germline gives CDR1 SGHDT, CDR2 YYEEEE.

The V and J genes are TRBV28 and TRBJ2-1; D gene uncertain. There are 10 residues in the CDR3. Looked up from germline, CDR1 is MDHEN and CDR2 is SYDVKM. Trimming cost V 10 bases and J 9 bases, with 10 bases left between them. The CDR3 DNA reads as TGTGCCACCCTAAACAGTGAGCAGTTCTTC. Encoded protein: CATLNSEQFF.

The CDR3 is CASSLGDYNSPLHF. As DNA, the CDR3 is TGCGCCAGCAGCTTGGGCGATTATAATTCACCCCTCCACTTT. V gene TRBV5-1 combines with J gene TRBJ1-6; D gene unclear. V lost 0 bases and J lost 4, with 5 bases in between. CDR1 is SGHRS and CDR2 is YFSETQ in the germline V gene. This CDR3 has 14 amino acids.

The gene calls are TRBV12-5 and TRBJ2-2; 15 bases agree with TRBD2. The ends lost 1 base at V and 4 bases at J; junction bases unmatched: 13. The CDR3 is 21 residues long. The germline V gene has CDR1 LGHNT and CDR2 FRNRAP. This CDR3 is CASGLADRGLAGGRGTGELFF. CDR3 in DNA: TGTGCTAGTGGTTTGGCCGACAGGGGACTAGCGGGGGGTCGTGGCACCGGGGAGCTGTTTTTT.

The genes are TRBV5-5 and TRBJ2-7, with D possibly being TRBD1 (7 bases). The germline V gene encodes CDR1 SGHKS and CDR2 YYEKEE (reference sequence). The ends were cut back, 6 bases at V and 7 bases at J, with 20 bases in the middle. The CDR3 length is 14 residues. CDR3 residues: CASTEEGARKEQYF. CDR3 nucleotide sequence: TGTGCCAGCACCGAGGAGGGGGCGCGAAAAGAGCAGTACTTC.

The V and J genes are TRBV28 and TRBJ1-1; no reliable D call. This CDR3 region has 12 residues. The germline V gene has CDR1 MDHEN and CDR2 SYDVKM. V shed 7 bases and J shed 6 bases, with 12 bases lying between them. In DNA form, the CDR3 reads TGTGCCAGCACAGACAACCCTCCTGAAGCTTTCTTT. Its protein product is CASTDNPPEAFF.